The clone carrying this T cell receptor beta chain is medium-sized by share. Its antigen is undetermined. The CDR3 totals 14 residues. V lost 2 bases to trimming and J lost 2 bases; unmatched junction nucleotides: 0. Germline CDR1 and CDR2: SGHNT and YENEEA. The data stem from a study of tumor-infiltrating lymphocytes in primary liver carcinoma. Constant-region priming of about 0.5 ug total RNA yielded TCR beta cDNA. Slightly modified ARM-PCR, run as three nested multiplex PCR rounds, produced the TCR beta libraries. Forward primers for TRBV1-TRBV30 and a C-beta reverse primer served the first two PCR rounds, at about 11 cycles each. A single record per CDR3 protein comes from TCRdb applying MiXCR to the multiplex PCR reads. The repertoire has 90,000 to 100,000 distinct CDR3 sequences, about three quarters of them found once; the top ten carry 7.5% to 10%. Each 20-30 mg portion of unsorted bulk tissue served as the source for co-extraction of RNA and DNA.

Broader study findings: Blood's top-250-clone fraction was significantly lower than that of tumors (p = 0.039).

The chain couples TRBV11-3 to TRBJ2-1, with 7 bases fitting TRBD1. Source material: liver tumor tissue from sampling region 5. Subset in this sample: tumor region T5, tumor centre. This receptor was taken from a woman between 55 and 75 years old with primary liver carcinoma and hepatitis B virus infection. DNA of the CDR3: TGTGCCAGCAGCTTAACAGGGGCCTACAATGAGCAGTTCTTC. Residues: CASSLTGAYNEQFF. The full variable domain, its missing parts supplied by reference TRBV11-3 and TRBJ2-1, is EAGVVQSPRYKIIEKKQPVAFWCNPISGHNTLYWYLQNLGQGPELLIRYENEEAVDDSQLPKDRFSAERLKGVDSTLKIQPAELGDSAVYLCASSLTGAYNEQFFGPGTRLTVL.